These 24 T cell receptor beta chains were all obtained from the same sample, sequenced in a study of cytomegalovirus exposure and HLA in healthy donors (dated by TCRdb to 2016 to 2017). The library was obtained by the immunoSEQ multiplex PCR assay. A mixture of 60 forward primers for TCR Vbeta segments and 13 reverse primers for TCR Jbeta segments was used in the multiplex PCR. Imported from immuneACCESS, the table was reduced by TCRdb to in-frame sequences with V and J called. These copies leave out some clones; in studies compared against another copy, an unresolved V gene accounts for under half, and the cause of the remainder is not known. The table for this sample lists about 200,000 clones; approximately 90% of them were counted only once. In total, the top ten clones hold around 0.98% of the sample. What was sequenced was PBMCs. These receptors were obtained from a boy younger than 10 in good health and CMV-seronegative.

The rearrangement uses TRBV9 and TRBJ1-4; 8 bases are shared with TRBD1. The V gene end was trimmed by 4 bases and the J gene end by 4 bases; junction bases not matched to a gene: 15. Germline CDR1 reads SGDLS; CDR2 reads YYNGEE. The CDR3 is 18 residues long. CDR3 amino acids: CASSTRQGNPLGNEKLFF. CDR3 coding DNA: TGTGCCAGCAGCACCCGACAGGGGAACCCTCTTGGTAATGAAAAACTGTTTTTT.

This sequence joins TRBV28 and TRBJ2-3, with 9 bases lining up with TRBD2. V gave up 7 bases and J gave up 5 bases; unmatched junction bases: 7. The CDR3 has 14 amino acids. Per germline, CDR1 MDHEN and CDR2 SYDVKM. The CDR3 sequence: CASIVAGGIDTQYF. The CDR3 DNA sequence: TGTGCCAGCATAGTCGCGGGGGGGATAGATACGCAGTATTTT.

The chain combines TRBV2 with TRBJ2-2, with TRBD1 matching 8 bases. In germline, CDR1 is SNHLY, CDR2 FYNNEI. The CDR3 has 17 residues. V lost 3 bases, J lost 9 bases, and 15 bases stayed unmatched. CDR3 bases: TGTGCCAGCAGTGAGTCGCAGGGGGCGCGCAACTCGTGGGAGCTGTTTTTT. Translated, it gives CASSESQGARNSWELFF.

This clone was observed once. The chain recombines TRBV6-5 with TRBJ2-7; 7 bases agree with TRBD1. Per germline, CDR1 MNHEY and CDR2 SVGAGI. The V gene end was trimmed by 8 bases and the J gene end by 2 bases; junction bases not matched to a gene: 9. The CDR3 has 14 residues. The DNA for the CDR3 is TGTGCCAGCCTTCGGAGACAGGGAGCCTACGAGCAGTACTTC. It yields the protein CASLRRQGAYEQYF.

The genes are TRBV6-4 and TRBJ2-7, with D perhaps matching TRBD2 (5 bases). With 5 bases removed from V and 3 bases from J, the gap between germline ends came to 17 bases. From germline, CDR1 is MRHNA and CDR2 SNTAGT. CDR3 length: 15 residues. The CDR3, as DNA: TGTGCCAGCAGTTTTAACGGGAATGGGGACTACGAGCAGTACTTC. Protein: CASSFNGNGDYEQYF.

This clone has only one observation. V gene TRBV30 combines with J gene TRBJ1-6, with a tentative D call TRBD1 (6 bases). Trimming took off 0 bases at V and 10 bases at J, with 13 bases between the two ends. Germline V gene lookup returns CDR1 GTSNPN and CDR2 SVGIG (reference sequence). The length of the CDR3 is 14 residues. The CDR3, as DNA: TGTGCCTGGAGTGTGAACAGGGTTAGCTCACCCCTCCACTTT. Its translation is CAWSVNRVSSPLHF. Full variable domain (outside the CDR3, taken from reference TRBV30 and TRBJ1-6): SQTIHQWPATLVQPVGSPLSLECTVEGTSNPNLYWYRQAAGRGLQLLFYSVGIGQISSEVPQNLSASRPQDRQFILSSKKLLLSDSGFYLCAWSVNRVSSPLHFGNGTRLTVT.

This clone showed up just once. The CDR3 here is CASSPGTSYEQYF. CDR3 nucleotides: TGTGCCAGTAGTCCCGGGACATCCTACGAGCAGTACTTC. The V and J genes are TRBV19 and TRBJ2-7, with a weak D call TRBD1 (6 bases). The V and J ends lost 5 bases and 1 base respectively, with 9 bases between them. Germline V gene lookup returns CDR1 LNHDA and CDR2 SQIVND (reference sequence). The CDR3 spans 13 residues. The full variable domain, in which reference TRBV19 and TRBJ2-7 provide the parts outside the CDR3, is DGGITQSPKYLFRKEGQNVTLSCEQNLNHDAMYWYRQDPGQGLRLIYYSQIVNDFQKGDIAEGYSVSREKKESFPLTVTSAQKNPTAFYLCASSPGTSYEQYFGPGTRLTVT.

This chain joins TRBV29-1 and TRBJ2-5; tentatively, D is TRBD2 (5 bases). CDR3 length equals 12 residues. V lost 3 bases to trimming and J lost 5 bases, with 10 bases between them. CDR1 and CDR2 from the germline V gene are SQVTM and ANQGSEA. CDR3 bases: TGCAGCGTTGACCGGGGTGGGGAGACCCAGTACTTC. This codes for CSVDRGGETQYF.

The chain has TRBV6-5 and TRBJ2-2, with D uncertain. V was pared by 3 bases and J by 7 bases, with 15 bases between. Germline CDR1 is MNHEY and CDR2 is SVGAGI. The CDR3 length is 15 residues. This CDR3 reads CASSYGLRIGGELFF. For the CDR3, the DNA is TGTGCCAGCAGTTATGGTCTGAGAATTGGCGGGGAGCTGTTTTTT.

The chain combines TRBV6-1 with TRBJ2-1; 11 nucleotides align to TRBD2. CDR3 length: 15 amino acids. The germline CDR1 and CDR2 sequences are MNHNS and SASEGT. V lost 2 bases, J lost 9 bases, and 6 bases stayed unmatched. The CDR3 loop reads CASSESPGLAVEQFF. In nucleotides, the CDR3 is TGTGCCAGCAGTGAATCCCCGGGACTAGCGGTTGAGCAGTTCTTC.

V and J are TRBV5-4 and TRBJ1-2; D may be TRBD1 (6 bases). The germline CDR1 and CDR2 sequences are SGHNT and YYREEE (reference sequence). This CDR3 has 15 amino acids. Trimming took 4 bases from V and 0 from J, leaving 13 bases between them. CDR3 protein: CASSNRDTTNYGYTF. The DNA of the CDR3 is TGTGCCAGCAGCAACCGGGACACAACTAACTATGGCTACACCTTC.

The chain combines TRBV28 with TRBJ1-3; 7 bases agree with TRBD1. This CDR3 is built from 13 residues. Trimming at V came to 10 bases and at J to 0 bases, leaving 3 bases not matched to a gene. Germline V gene sequence: CDR1 MDHEN, CDR2 SYDVKM. The CDR3 DNA is TGTGCCACAGGGACAGACTCTGGAAACACCATATATTTT. Encoded protein: CATGTDSGNTIYF.

This chain connects TRBV28 to TRBJ2-2, with TRBD1 matching over 10 bases. CDR1 is MDHEN and CDR2 is SYDVKM in the germline V gene. The junction had 11 bases not matched to a gene; V was cut back by 4 bases and J by 6 bases. This CDR3 is 17 amino acids long. CDR3 protein: CASSSPMRDRGAGELFF. Written as DNA, the CDR3 is TGTGCCAGCAGTTCCCCCATGCGGGACAGGGGAGCCGGGGAGCTGTTTTTT.

The J gene is TRBJ2-5, the V gene TRBV7-9; unclear D gene. Trimming left V 4 bases short and J 4 bases short, with 7 bases between. Per the germline V gene, CDR1 is SEHNR and CDR2 is FQNEAQ (reference sequence). The CDR3 consists of 12 residues. The DNA of the CDR3 is TGTGCCAGCAGCTCCGGTCGAGAGACCCAGTACTTC. Encoded protein: CASSSGRETQYF.

The genes are TRBV2 and TRBJ2-5, with D perhaps matching TRBD1 (6 bases). Trimming took off 0 bases at V and 4 bases at J, with 18 bases between the two ends. The CDR3 covers 17 residues. Germline-derived CDR1 and CDR2 are SNHLY and FYNNEI. CDR3 region: CASSEALLADRAETQYF. In DNA, the CDR3 is TGTGCCAGCAGTGAAGCGCTTTTGGCGGACAGAGCAGAGACCCAGTACTTC.

The genes are TRBV6-5 and TRBJ2-1, with TRBD2 as a possible D gene (5 bases). The CDR3 spans 13 residues. V was pared by 0 bases and J by 10 bases, with 10 bases between. CDR1 MNHEY and CDR2 SVGAGI come from the germline V gene. CDR3 region: CASSYSLDSEQFF. CDR3 bases: TGTGCCAGCAGTTACTCACTAGATAGCGAGCAGTTCTTC.

The chain recombines TRBV11-2 with TRBJ1-2, with D unresolved. CDR1 SGHAT and CDR2 FQNNGV come from the germline V gene. The V and J ends lost 5 bases and 2 bases respectively, with 6 bases between them. There are 12 residues in the CDR3. CDR3 amino acids: CASSGRNYGYTF. CDR3 coding DNA: TGTGCCAGCAGCGGGCGCAACTATGGCTACACCTTC. The full variable domain, its missing parts supplied by reference TRBV11-2 and TRBJ1-2, is EAGVAQSPRYKIIEKRQSVAFWCNPISGHATLYWYQQILGQGPKLLIQFQNNGVVDDSQLPKDRFSAERLKGVDSTLKIQPAKLEDSAVYLCASSGRNYGYTFGSGTRLTVV.

V and J are TRBV28 and TRBJ1-1; 9 nucleotides agree with TRBD1. Germline V gives CDR1 MDHEN, CDR2 SYDVKM. CDR3 length: 12 residues. Trimming at V came to 3 bases and at J to 10 bases, leaving 3 bases not matched to a gene. DNA of the CDR3: TGTGCCAGCAGTTTTGGGGGACAGGGAGCTTTCTTT. Protein product: CASSFGGQGAFF.

This clone showed up just once. This chain connects TRBV19 to TRBJ1-1; TRBD1 matches at 9 bases. CDR1 and CDR2 from the germline V gene are LNHDA and SQIVND (reference sequence). The CDR3 is made up of 14 amino acids. V shed 7 bases and J 8 bases; nucleotides not matched to a gene: 11. CDR3 DNA: TGTGCCAGTACCTCTACTGGGACAGGGCAGGAAGCTTTCTTT. As protein: CASTSTGTGQEAFF.

This chain joins TRBV7-9 and TRBJ1-5; the D gene is possibly TRBD1 (6 bases). There are 17 residues in the CDR3. Trimming took 3 bases from V and 4 from J, leaving 19 bases between them. CDR1 is SEHNR, CDR2 FQNEAQ, per germline (reference sequence). CDR3: CASSFSRIGQSNQPQHF. In DNA, the CDR3 is TGTGCCAGCAGCTTTTCGCGGATAGGACAGAGTAATCAGCCCCAGCATTTT.

This chain links TRBV4-2 with TRBJ2-2, with TRBD2 as a possible D gene (5 bases). Germline CDR1 LGHNA, CDR2 YNFKEQ. The length of the CDR3 is 17 residues. The V end was cut by 1 base, the J end by 4 bases, with 16 bases between. The CDR3 DNA reads TGTGCCAGCAGCCAAGGACTAACTAGGGATGGCACCGGGGAGCTGTTTTTT. Amino acids: CASSQGLTRDGTGELFF.

The chain recombines TRBV11-3 with TRBJ2-3, with TRBD1 identical over 11 bases. The V gene's germline CDR1 is SGHNT and CDR2 YENEEA. This CDR3 is 16 amino acids long. Losses at the gene ends were 0 bases for V and 4 bases for J; bases not matched to a gene: 3. CDR3 residues: CASSLEGTGGADTQYF. CDR3 DNA: TGTGCCAGCAGCTTAGAAGGGACAGGGGGGGCAGATACGCAGTATTTT. The variable domain in full, completed from reference TRBV11-3 and TRBJ2-3, reads EAGVVQSPRYKIIEKKQPVAFWCNPISGHNTLYWYLQNLGQGPELLIRYENEEAVDDSQLPKDRFSAERLKGVDSTLKIQPAELGDSAVYLCASSLEGTGGADTQYFGPGTRLTVL.

V gene TRBV10-3 combines with J gene TRBJ2-7, with D maybe TRBD1 (6 bases). The CDR3 totals 15 residues. Between the trimmed V and J ends, which lost 11 bases and 0 bases, there was a span of 20 bases. CDR1 is ENHRY and CDR2 is SYGVKD in the germline V gene. CDR3 in amino acids: CAAASGQTSSYEQYF. CDR3 DNA sequence: TGTGCCGCCGCGTCCGGACAGACCAGCTCCTACGAGCAGTACTTC.

This clone was observed a single time. The chain joins TRBV6-1 to TRBJ2-5, with D perhaps TRBD1 (6 bases). The CDR3 has 15 residues. V lost 10 bases, J lost 2 bases, and 20 bases lay in between. The germline V gene has CDR1 MNHNS and CDR2 SASEGT. CDR3 loop: CATTPLGQRQETQYF. The CDR3, as DNA: TGTGCCACAACCCCCCTCGGACAGCGGCAAGAGACCCAGTACTTC.